This TCR beta chain was captured by sequencing in a study of Ad26.COV2.S vaccination and SARS-CoV-2 variants. Study-level results: In TCR breadth and depth analyses, total T cell responses may have been underestimated. Substantial breadth was reported for post-vaccination spike-specific CD8+ and CD4+ T cells.

With regard to this clone: Its target is unknown.

Trimming took 0 bases from V and 4 from J; bases not matched to a gene: 4. Looked up from germline, CDR1 is MNHEY and CDR2 is SVGAGI. This CDR3 is built from 16 residues. The repertoire was sequenced with immunoSEQ multiplex PCR; TCRdb's copy has only in-frame clones and lacks some. The data hold over 110,000 clones, with 86% observed a single time. The sample was peripheral blood, taken after recovery from COVID-19. This chain uses TRBV6-5 with TRBJ1-2; 11 bases match TRBD1. This receptor was taken from a human donor who had recovered from COVID-19. The CDR3 is CASSYSRTGGGYGYTF. CDR3 nucleotides: TGTGCCAGCAGTTACTCGCGGACAGGGGGCGGCTATGGCTACACCTTC.